This T cell receptor beta chain derives from a study of long-term antiretroviral therapy in people with HIV. Study-wide points: After ART, diversity increased yet remained lower than transplant donor controls.

In the United States, treatment was given to all participants with HIV. Each sample contained about 0.9-10 million cryopreserved PBMC, thawed before DNA extraction. Worth noting for this clone: Its specificity is unknown.

Survey-level immunoSEQ v3.0 assays were run. Per sample, sequencing targeted roughly 35,000-50,000 T-cell genomes. Sequenced by immunoSEQ multiplex PCR; TCRdb stores in-frame clones only, minus some. Seen here are about 17,000 clones, approximately 80% observed once, and the top ten hold 8.8%. The receptor comes from a man in his forties or fifties with HIV. Sample: unsorted PBMCs, taken 0.3 years before starting antiretroviral therapy.

As DNA, the CDR3 is TGTGCCACCAGCAGAGATCCTGGGAGCATCTATGGCTACACCTTC. Translation gives CATSRDPGSIYGYTF. V gene TRBV15 combines with J gene TRBJ1-2, with D unresolved. The V end lost 0 bases, the J end lost 4 bases, and 12 bases lay between the germline ends. From germline, CDR1 is LNHNV and CDR2 YYDKDF (reference sequence). The CDR3 consists of 15 residues.